A selection of T cell receptor beta chains follows, all from one sample in a study of cytomegalovirus exposure and HLA in healthy donors. The data were produced by immunoSEQ multiplex PCR, yet TCRdb's version contains in-frame clones alone and is incomplete. The sample lists about 160,000 clones, over 75% occurring once. Sequencing was done on a sample of PBMCs. These TCRs come from a young woman in good health and CMV-seronegative. Each CDR3 is given with its conserved first and last residue.

j_call v_call cdr3_aa
TRBJ2-6 TRBV7-7 CASSPGTGANGLTF
TRBJ2-3 TRBV6-6 CASTPGTSGGGTQYF
TRBJ1-1 TRBV18 CASSSFVRQAEAFF
TRBJ2-5 TRBV29-1 CSFLAGAETQYF
TRBJ1-5 TRBV29-1 CSAGGGGQPQHF
TRBJ2-7 TRBV9 CASSPDSYSYEQYF
TRBJ1-5 TRBV4-1 CASSQDRYSNQPQHF
TRBJ2-6 TRBV2 CASNPPPTGAGANVLTF
TRBJ1-2 TRBV1 CTSSHRDRGRRGYTF
TRBJ1-2 TRBV7-6 CASSPDRGNGYTF
TRBJ1-2 TRBV18 CASSPRAGDGYTF
TRBJ1-5 TRBV5-6 CASSLRRTGVSGNQPQHF
TRBJ1-1 TRBV5-7 CASSYATGPTEAFF
TRBJ2-4 TRBV30 CAWSGSVIAKNIQYF
. TRBV18 CASSLKGAGPSSYEQYF
TRBJ1-1 TRBV30 CAWNKPDRATEAFF
TRBJ2-2 TRBV5-1 CASSLELAGATGELFF
TRBJ2-5 TRBV11-2 CASSLVVAKETQYF
TRBJ1-1 TRBV6-6 CASSPGTGKAFF
TRBJ1-1 TRBV7-3 CASSFIQNTEAFF
TRBJ1-5 TRBV5-8 CASSLGQYRNQPQHF
TRBJ1-4 TRBV28 CASSVFEKLFF
TRBJ2-3 TRBV9 CASRSLSSTDTQYF
TRBJ2-2 TRBV19 CASTLAGWTGELFF
TRBJ2-5 TRBV5-4 CASSLATGAQETQYF
TRBJ1-1 TRBV18 CASSRDRMNTEAFF
TRBJ1-6 TRBV6-1 CASLESYNSPLHF
TRBJ2-2 TRBV4-1 CASSQAPAGGNTGELFF
TRBJ1-2 TRBV4-1 CASSQAKPGQGAYGYTF
TRBJ2-7 TRBV2 CASQIETGPYEQYF
TRBJ1-1 TRBV13 CASSLESGYTEAFF
TRBJ2-2 TRBV6-1 CASADRGQVGELFF
TRBJ2-7 TRBV2 CASMRDRNEQYF
TRBJ1-1 TRBV18 CASSPLTGNTEAFF
TRBJ2-2 TRBV5-6 CASSWRVTGELFF
TRBJ2-7 TRBV2 CASSDTTGTYEQYF
TRBJ1-2 TRBV18 CASSEERNYGYTF
TRBJ2-7 TRBV6-1 CASRRAPEAYEQYF
TRBJ1-5 TRBV6-1 CASSEEGGKPQHF
TRBJ2-1 TRBV10-3 CAISESRGKSYNEQFF
TRBJ1-3 TRBV7-7 CASSPGTGLSGNTIYF
TRBJ1-2 TRBV10-3 CASREGIENGYTF
TRBJ2-1 TRBV30 CAWSVMGQGTEQFF
TRBJ2-5 TRBV7-6 CASSFDQGREETQYF
TRBJ2-2 TRBV7-3 CASSPFGGNTGELFF
TRBJ1-1 TRBV9 CASSGQGAGTEAFF
TRBJ2-7 TRBV30 CAWNVGGGSVEQYF
TRBJ2-4 TRBV28 CASRSQGVNIQYF
TRBJ2-6 TRBV4-2 CASSPSGGKGANVLTF
TRBJ1-6 TRBV9 CASSVAGTANSPLHF
TRBJ1-2 TRBV2 CASRPGSGTGSGYTF
TRBJ2-5 TRBV11-2 CASRPLAGYQETQYF
TRBJ1-2 TRBV6-6 CASSYDGTGYQGYTF
TRBJ1-4 TRBV6-1 CASISSGGFEKLFF
TRBJ2-7 TRBV27 CASSLFGGPYEQYF
TRBJ1-1 TRBV7-6 CASSLQGNTEAFF
TRBJ1-5 TRBV7-9 CASSSRLHREDLFDQPQHF
TRBJ2-3 TRBV7-7 CASSSGSDTQYF
TRBJ2-5 TRBV7-9 CASSLTSGGDQETQYF
TRBJ1-2 TRBV10-3 CAISESEGIYGYTF